The sequence of this T cell receptor beta chain was determined in a study of blood T cell repertoires in COVID-19. The wider study: Sample material is recorded as cDNA or gDNA derived from T cells, B-cell-depleted T cells, or PBMCs.

Per the authors' pipeline: For nucleated cells, counts were estimated from reference gene primer amplification. The data were produced by immunoSEQ multiplex PCR, yet TCRdb's version contains in-frame clones alone and is incomplete. That table furnishes V, J and clone size, whereas the DNA furnished D and trimming. The sample shows around 140,000 clones, approximately 80% of them seen only once. This clone was seen a single time. Specimen: peripheral blood. The TCR was taken from a woman in her sixties or seventies with active or convalescent COVID-19.

CDR3 in amino acids: CASSLGQGAYEQFF. DNA of the CDR3: TGCGCCAGCAGCCTGGGACAGGGGGCTTATGAGCAGTTCTTC. The chain couples TRBV4-3 to TRBJ2-1, with 12 bases matching TRBD1. The CDR3 spans 14 residues. The germline V gene has CDR1 LGHNA and CDR2 YSLEER. V was clipped by 4 bases and J by 8 bases; unmatched bases: 3.